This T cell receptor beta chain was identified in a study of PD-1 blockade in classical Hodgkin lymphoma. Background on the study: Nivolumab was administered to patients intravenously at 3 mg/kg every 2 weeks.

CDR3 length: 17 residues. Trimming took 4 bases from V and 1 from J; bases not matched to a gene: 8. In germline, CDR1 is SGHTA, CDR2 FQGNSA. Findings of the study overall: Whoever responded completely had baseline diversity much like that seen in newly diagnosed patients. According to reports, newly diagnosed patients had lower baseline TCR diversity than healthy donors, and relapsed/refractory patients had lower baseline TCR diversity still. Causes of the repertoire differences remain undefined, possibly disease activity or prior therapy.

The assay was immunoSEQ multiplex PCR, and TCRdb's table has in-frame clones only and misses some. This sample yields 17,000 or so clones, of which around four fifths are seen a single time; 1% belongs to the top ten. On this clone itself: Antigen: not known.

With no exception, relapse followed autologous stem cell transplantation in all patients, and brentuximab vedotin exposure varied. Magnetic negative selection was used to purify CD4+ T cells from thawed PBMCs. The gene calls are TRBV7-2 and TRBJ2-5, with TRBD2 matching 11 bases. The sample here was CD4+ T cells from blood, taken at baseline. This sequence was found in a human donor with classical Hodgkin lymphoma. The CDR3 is CASSYPFSGRAQETQYF. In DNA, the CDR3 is TGTGCCAGCAGCTACCCTTTTAGCGGGAGGGCCCAAGAGACCCAGTACTTC.